This TCR beta chain was identified during a study of T cells after yellow fever vaccination. CDR3 length equals 14 residues. Germline values: CDR1 MNHEY, CDR2 SMNVEV (reference sequence). The J segment lost 2 bases and the V segment lost 5 bases, leaving 4 bases of the junction unmatched. TCRdb reanalysed the 5' RACE reads using MiXCR and keeps one entry per CDR3 protein. The table lists around 530,000 distinct CDR3 sequences, about 15% of them singletons. The study, taken as a whole, reports: Within FACS-sorted repertoires, abundant clonotypes contaminating from the bulk population could be present.

This clonotype showed up many times. Its antigen is still unknown. Sequences were derived from PBMCs, sampled roughly 5 days after the first yellow fever vaccination. The genes are TRBV27 and TRBJ1-2; 8 positions agree with TRBD1. The receptor comes from a young man who received the YFV17D yellow fever vaccine. CDR3 sequence: CASSPRTGNYGYTF. Written as DNA, the CDR3 is TGTGCCAGCAGTCCCCGGACAGGGAACTATGGCTACACCTTC.